Included here is one T cell receptor beta chain sequence, with context. This entry comes from a study of cytotoxic CD8 clonotypes in ibrutinib-treated CLL. Profiled with immunoSEQ multiplex PCR; TCRdb holds only in-frame clones, not every one. The table lists fewer than 55,000 clones, 50% to 65% of them singletons. The CDR3 sequence is 13 residues long. Germline values: CDR1 SNHLY, CDR2 FYNNEI. The germline V and J ends were trimmed by 2 bases and 4 bases, with 6 bases remaining between them. The material was PBMCs, obtained after 24 months of ibrutinib treatment. The receptor was derived from a human donor with chronic lymphocytic leukemia. V is TRBV2 and J is TRBJ2-1, with D unresolved. The CDR3 sequence is CASSESPYNEQFF. In DNA, the CDR3 is TGTGCCAGCAGTGAATCTCCGTACAATGAGCAGTTCTTC. Looking up the rest from reference TRBV2 and TRBJ2-1 gives the full variable domain: EPEVTQTPSHQVTQMGQEVILRCVPISNHLYFYWYRQILGQKVEFLVSFYNNEISEKSEIFDDQFSVERPDGSNFTLKIRSTKLEDSAMYFCASSESPYNEQFFGPGTRLTVL.